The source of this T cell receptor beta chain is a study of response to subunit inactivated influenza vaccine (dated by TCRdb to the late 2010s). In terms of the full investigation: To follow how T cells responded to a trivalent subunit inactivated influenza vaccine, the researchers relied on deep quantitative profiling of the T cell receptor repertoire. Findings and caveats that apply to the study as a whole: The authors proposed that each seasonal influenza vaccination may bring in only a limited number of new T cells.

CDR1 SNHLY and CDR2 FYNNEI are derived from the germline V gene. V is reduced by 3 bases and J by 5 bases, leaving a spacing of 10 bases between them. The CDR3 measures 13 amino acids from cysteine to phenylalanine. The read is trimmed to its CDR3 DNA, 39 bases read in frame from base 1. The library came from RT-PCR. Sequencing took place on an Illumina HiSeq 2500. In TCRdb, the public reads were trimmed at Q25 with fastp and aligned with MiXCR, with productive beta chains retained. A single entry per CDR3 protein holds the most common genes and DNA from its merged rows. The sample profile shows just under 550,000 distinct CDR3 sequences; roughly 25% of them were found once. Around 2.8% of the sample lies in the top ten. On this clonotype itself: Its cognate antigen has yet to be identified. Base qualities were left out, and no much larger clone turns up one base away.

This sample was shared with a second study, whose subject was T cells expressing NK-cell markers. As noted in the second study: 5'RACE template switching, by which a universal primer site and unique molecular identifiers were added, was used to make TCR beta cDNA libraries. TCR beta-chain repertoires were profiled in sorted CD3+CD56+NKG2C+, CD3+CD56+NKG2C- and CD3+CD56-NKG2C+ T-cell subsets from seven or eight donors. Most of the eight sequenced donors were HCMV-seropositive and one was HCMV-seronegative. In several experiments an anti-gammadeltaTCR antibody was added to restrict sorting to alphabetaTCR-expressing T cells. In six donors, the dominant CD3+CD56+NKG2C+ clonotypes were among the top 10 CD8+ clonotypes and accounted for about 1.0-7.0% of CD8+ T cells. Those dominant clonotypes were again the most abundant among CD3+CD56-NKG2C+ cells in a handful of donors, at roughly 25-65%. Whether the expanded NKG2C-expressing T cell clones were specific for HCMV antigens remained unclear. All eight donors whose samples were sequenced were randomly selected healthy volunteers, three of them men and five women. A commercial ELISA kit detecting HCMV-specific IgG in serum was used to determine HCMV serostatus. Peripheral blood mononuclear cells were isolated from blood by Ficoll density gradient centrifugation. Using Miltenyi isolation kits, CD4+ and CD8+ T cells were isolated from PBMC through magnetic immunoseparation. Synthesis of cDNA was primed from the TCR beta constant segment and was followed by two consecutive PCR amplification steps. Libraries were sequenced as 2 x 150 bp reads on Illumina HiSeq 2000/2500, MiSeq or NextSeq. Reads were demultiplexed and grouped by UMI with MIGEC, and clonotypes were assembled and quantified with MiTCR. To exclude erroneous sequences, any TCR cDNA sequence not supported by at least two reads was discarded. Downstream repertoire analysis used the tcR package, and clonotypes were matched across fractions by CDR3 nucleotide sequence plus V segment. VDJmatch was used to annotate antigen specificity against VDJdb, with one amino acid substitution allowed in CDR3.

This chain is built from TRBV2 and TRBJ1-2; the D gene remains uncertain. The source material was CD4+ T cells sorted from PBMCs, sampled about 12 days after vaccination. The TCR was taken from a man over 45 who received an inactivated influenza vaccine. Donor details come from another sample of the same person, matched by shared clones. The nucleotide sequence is TGTGCCAGCAGTGACATGACATCTTATGGCTACACCTTC. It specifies CASSDMTSYGYTF.